This is a list of T cell receptor beta chains from one sample in a study of blood T cell repertoires in COVID-19. Sequencing used immunoSEQ multiplex PCR; TCRdb keeps in-frame clones, though not all of them. Counted here are 40,000 to 50,000 clones, about nine tenths occurring once; the ten biggest clones make up just over 5%. Sequencing input: peripheral blood. These receptors were obtained from a man in his 70s with acute or convalescent COVID-19. The conserved cysteine and the conserved F or W are not part of the CDR3 here. For some rows the clone size is stated as once, few or many, or as a class when expanded; others skip it.

. | TRBJ2-1 | TRBV4-3 | ASSQDGTSSYNEQF
. | TRBJ1-2 | TRBV19 | ASTIGQGNYGYT
once | TRBJ2-7 | TRBV29-1 | SVEGGQVYEQY
. | TRBJ2-7 | TRBV13 | ASSLERSGNSYEQY
. | TRBJ2-3 | TRBV24-1 | ATSDPYGLAGADTQY
once | TRBJ1-1 | TRBV18 | ASSPAGERKAF
. | TRBJ2-5 | TRBV6-2/TRBV6-3 | ASSYRETQY
. | TRBJ1-6 | TRBV7-3 | ASSFLLDSPLH
. | TRBJ1-2 | TRBV7-9 | ASSSDSDYGYT
. | TRBJ1-2 | TRBV18 | ASSPDREAYGYT
. | TRBJ2-7 | TRBV28 | ASMSGGPTSEQY
once | TRBJ2-2 | TRBV11-1 | ASSAGQTYTGELF
. | TRBJ1-5 | TRBV6-2/TRBV6-3 | ASSRTIRQGPSDQPQH
. | TRBJ2-7 | TRBV20-1 | SASTGSSYEQY
. | TRBJ1-3 | TRBV4-2 | ASSQEGARGNTIY
. | TRBJ1-6 | TRBV7-3 | ASSLRSPSSYNSPLH
. | TRBJ2-7 | TRBV7-9 | ASSPRVRPAYEQY
. | TRBJ2-7 | TRBV6-2/TRBV6-3 | ASSYWEGAYEQY
. | TRBJ1-1 | TRBV3-1/TRBV3-2 | ASSPLTGQTEAF
. | TRBJ1-6 | TRBV14 | ASSFGTPSFYNSPLH
. | TRBJ1-6 | TRBV5-1 | ASSPTGTGESPLH
once | TRBJ1-1 | TRBV10-3 | AISEQNMNTEAF
. | TRBJ2-2 | TRBV4-3 | ASSRGTGGVGLAGELF
once | TRBJ2-5 | TRBV3-1/TRBV3-2 | ASSPFRTGWQETQY
. | TRBJ1-6 | TRBV5-1 | ASSPDGSSYNSPLH
. | TRBJ1-1 | TRBV5-6 | ASSLARETEAF
. | TRBJ2-7 | TRBV30 | AWSPRLAGHYEQY